The 15 T cell receptor beta chains presented below share a single source sample, sequenced in a study of blood T cell repertoires in COVID-19. TCRdb's copy holds only in-frame clones and misses some; the assay was immunoSEQ multiplex PCR. The table lists 250,000 or so clones, roughly four fifths of them singletons. Specimen: peripheral blood. These receptors were taken from a young man who had recovered from COVID-19.

This sequence joins TRBV29-1 and TRBJ2-1; 7 bases map to TRBD1. This CDR3 has 15 amino acids. The ends lost 1 base at V and 5 bases at J; junction bases unmatched: 8. The germline V gene has CDR1 SQVTM and CDR2 ANQGSEA. CDR3 protein: CSVEVISTGDNEQFF. CDR3 DNA: TGCAGCGTTGAAGTTATTAGTACAGGGGACAATGAGCAGTTCTTC.

The chain joins TRBV5-4 to TRBJ1-1; D might be TRBD1 (6 bases). V lost 4 bases and J 6 bases, leaving 19 bases between the germline ends. The CDR3 loop spans 15 amino acids. Germline V lookup: CDR1 SGHNT, CDR2 YYREEE (reference sequence). The CDR3 loop is CASSRREGVRPEAFF. The DNA for the CDR3 is TGTGCCAGCAGCCGACGTGAGGGGGTCAGGCCTGAAGCTTTCTTT.

A few counts support this clone. The chain is built from TRBV25-1 and TRBJ1-3, with D unclear. Germline lookup yields CDR1 MGHDK and CDR2 SYGVNS. The CDR3 sequence is 15 residues long. Deletions cut 5 bases from V and 1 base from J, with 12 bases between. CDR3 bases: TGTGCCAGCAGTCCGAGGGCCAAATCTGGAAACACCATATATTTT. It yields the protein CASSPRAKSGNTIYF.

V usage is TRBV10-2 and J usage is TRBJ1-1, with TRBD1 as a possible D gene (6 bases). The CDR3 has 14 residues. Trimming shortened V by 3 bases and J by 2 bases, and 10 bases separated the two germline ends. Germline CDR1 WSHSY, CDR2 SAAADI. The CDR3 protein is CASSEGQFNTEAFF. In DNA, the CDR3 is TGCGCCAGCAGTGAAGGACAGTTCAACACTGAAGCTTTCTTT.

This rearrangement joins TRBV7-8 to TRBJ2-7; D perhaps matches TRBD1 (5 bases). CDR1 and CDR2 (germline): SGHVS, FQNEAQ. V was clipped by 5 bases and J by 3 bases, with 17 bases between them. The CDR3 is 15 residues long. The CDR3 loop reads CASSPSRFRGYEQYV. CDR3 nucleotides: TGTGCCAGCAGCCCCTCGCGGTTTAGGGGCTACGAGCAGTACGTC.

The V gene is TRBV19, the J gene TRBJ2-7, with TRBD1 matching 7 bases. CDR3 length equals 15 residues. CDR1 and CDR2 from the germline V gene are LNHDA and SQIVND (reference sequence). With V trimmed by 5 bases and J by 1 base, 8 bases remained unmatched. As DNA, the CDR3 is TGTGCCAGTAGTTCCTGGGACAGCGTATCCTACGAGCAGTACTTC. As protein: CASSSWDSVSYEQYF. Full variable domain (missing parts from reference TRBV19 and TRBJ2-7): DGGITQSPKYLFRKEGQNVTLSCEQNLNHDAMYWYRQDPGQGLRLIYYSQIVNDFQKGDIAEGYSVSREKKESFPLTVTSAQKNPTAFYLCASSSWDSVSYEQYFGPGTRLTVT.

V and J are TRBV5-4 and TRBJ2-5; possibly TRBD1 for D (6 bases). In germline, CDR1 is SGHNT, CDR2 YYREEE (reference sequence). Trimming pared 4 bases from V and 3 bases from J, leaving 10 bases between. The length of the CDR3 is 13 residues. The CDR3 coding sequence is TGTGCCAGCAGCGCTGAGGGGGAAGAGACCCAGTACTTC. Translation: CASSAEGEETQYF.

This chain links TRBV9 with TRBJ1-4; no clear D gene. Germline V gene lookup returns CDR1 SGDLS and CDR2 YYNGEE. Deletions cut 4 bases from V and 8 bases from J, with 12 bases between. This CDR3 has 13 residues. CDR3 DNA sequence: TGTGCCAGCAGCTTCCAAGGAGGAGAAAAACTGTTTTTT. It codes for CASSFQGGEKLFF.

This clone was seen a handful of times. The chain uses TRBV15 and TRBJ2-7; a weak D match, TRBD2 (5 bases). From germline, CDR1 is LNHNV and CDR2 YYDKDF (reference sequence). Trimming left V 5 bases short and J 7 bases short, with 15 bases between. This CDR3 region has 13 residues. CDR3 loop: CATSRMGPGEQYV. The CDR3 DNA reads TGTGCCACCAGCCGGATGGGTCCGGGGGAGCAGTACGTC.

The J gene is TRBJ2-2, the V gene TRBV9, with a weak D call TRBD2 (6 bases). CDR3 length: 18 residues. Trimming shortened V by 0 bases and J by 0 bases, and 15 bases separated the two germline ends. Germline CDR1 and CDR2: SGDLS and YYNGEE. The CDR3 is CASSVGHGGAANTGELFF. Here the CDR3 DNA reads TGTGCCAGCAGCGTAGGTCATGGAGGGGCGGCGAACACCGGGGAGCTGTTTTTT.

V is TRBV5-1 and J is TRBJ2-1; 9 bases map to TRBD2. Per the germline V gene, CDR1 is SGHRS and CDR2 is YFSETQ. The CDR3 spans 17 residues. V lost 0 bases to trimming and J lost 6 bases; unmatched junction nucleotides: 10. CDR3 sequence reads: CASSLAPSGTSPNEQFF. DNA for the CDR3: TGCGCCAGCAGCTTGGCCCCGTCCGGGACTAGCCCCAATGAGCAGTTCTTC.

This chain links TRBV28 with TRBJ2-7, with a weak D call TRBD1 (6 bases). Germline V gene sequence: CDR1 MDHEN, CDR2 SYDVKM. V lost 2 bases and J 5 bases, leaving 7 bases between the germline ends. The CDR3 length is 12 residues. The CDR3 protein is CASSLRGNEQYV. The CDR3, as DNA: TGTGCCAGCAGTTTAAGGGGGAACGAGCAGTACGTC.

This clone appeared a single time. This chain links TRBV27 with TRBJ1-5; D gene ambiguous. The CDR3 is made up of 13 amino acids. CDR1 is MNHEY, CDR2 SMNVEV, per germline (reference sequence). The ends were cut back, 10 bases at V and 0 bases at J, with 10 bases in the middle. The CDR3 coding sequence is TGTGCCATCGGCGGGTATAGCAATCAGCCCCAGCATTTT. Residues: CAIGGYSNQPQHF.

This clone was found a few times. The chain combines TRBV28 with TRBJ2-3, with D perhaps TRBD2 (5 bases). CDR1 and CDR2 from the germline V gene are MDHEN and SYDVKM. V was trimmed by 6 bases and J by 4 bases, leaving 14 bases between them. This CDR3 is 14 amino acids long. The CDR3 coding sequence is TGTGCCAGCAGCCGAGACTCGCGGGCAGATACGCAGTATTTT. This translates into CASSRDSRADTQYF. Combining the CDR3 with reference TRBV28 and TRBJ2-3 gives the whole variable domain DVKVTQSSRYLVKRTGEKVFLECVQDMDHENMFWYRQDPGLGLRLIYFSYDVKMKEKGDIPEGYSVSREKKERFSLILESASTNQTSMYLCASSRDSRADTQYFGPGTRLTVL.

The chain links TRBV6-5 to TRBJ1-6; D possibly corresponds to TRBD1 (5 bases). Germline V CDR1 and CDR2: MNHEY, SVGAGI. Trimming left V 4 bases short and J 10 bases short, with 17 bases between. The CDR3 has 15 amino acids. The CDR3 DNA follows: TGTGCCAGCAGTTCCAGTAAAGTGGGGCGGTCACCCCTCCACTTT. Its translation: CASSSSKVGRSPLHF.